These 14 T cell receptor beta chains share one sample of origin, sequenced in a study of blood T cells in healthy people across ages (dated by TCRdb to about 2015). Libraries were built with 5' RACE. The run used an Illumina HiSeq 2500. The second PCR ran for roughly 7 to 12 cycles and used a J-beta primer mix along with a sample-barcoded 5' primer. TCRdb reworked the public reads: Q25 trimming with fastp, MiXCR clone assembly, productive beta chains retained. Rows merge per CDR3 protein into single entries with the most common DNA and genes. This sample has roughly 500,000 distinct CDR3 sequences in its table, and 24% of those were observed once. The leading ten clones occupy just under 9% of the sample. Separately, the same data were catalogued under a study of T cells of mothers and their children.

The sample consisted of blood. The receptors were gathered from a boy aged 5 to 17 in good health.

The chain has TRBV7-2 and TRBJ2-5; possibly TRBD1 or TRBD2 for D (5 bases each). The J call may not be correct, given that the DNA end is closer to TRBJ2-7. The germline CDR1 and CDR2 sequences are SGHTA and FQGNSA. This CDR3 spans 13 amino acids. The CDR3 reads CASSLAGTDEQYF. As DNA, the CDR3 is TGTGCCAGCAGCTTAGCGGGGACCGACGAGCAGTACTTC.

This clonotype appeared a few times. The V gene is TRBV20-1, the J gene TRBJ2-1, with D perhaps matching TRBD1 (7 bases). This CDR3 region has 20 residues. The germline V gene encodes CDR1 DFQATT and CDR2 SNEGSKA (reference sequence). The V gene lost 0 bases and the J gene lost 8 bases, with 32 bases spanning the gap. In nucleotides, the CDR3 is TGCAGTGCTAGAGATCAGCTCGTGGGTGGGGGCGGGACAGCGTTGGATGAGCAGTTCTTC. Amino acids: CSARDQLVGGGGTALDEQFF.

This clonotype appeared a few times. The J gene is TRBJ2-1, the V gene TRBV4-2; D gene unclear. Trimming took 0 bases from V and 8 from J, leaving 8 bases between them. The V gene's germline CDR1 is LGHNA and CDR2 YNFKEQ. The CDR3 extends over 13 amino acids. The CDR3 coding sequence is TGTGCCAGCAGCCAAGACGTTAGTTATGAGCAGTTCTTC. Amino acid sequence: CASSQDVSYEQFF.

This clonotype was observed many times. This chain uses TRBV12-3 or TRBV12-4 with TRBJ2-7, with 11 nucleotides matching TRBD1. V was clipped by 4 bases and J by 7 bases; unmatched bases: 12. The CDR3 extends over 16 amino acids. CDR3 residues: CASSSPLGTGGWEQYF. CDR3 bases: TGTGCCAGCAGTTCCCCCCTGGGGACAGGGGGTTGGGAGCAGTACTTC.

This clonotype has only a few counts. The chain combines TRBV6-5 with TRBJ1-1, with TRBD1 matching over 9 bases. This CDR3 contains 14 residues. CDR1 and CDR2 (germline): MNHEY, SVGAGI. Germline trimming cut 7 bases from V and 5 bases from J; bases unmatched to any gene: 8. CDR3 nucleotides: TGTGCCAGCATTACGGGACAGGGAAGAACTGAAGCTTTCTTT. Encoded protein: CASITGQGRTEAFF.

This clonotype was detected many times. The chain is built from TRBV7-9 and TRBJ1-4, with TRBD1 matching over 8 bases. J gave up 5 bases and V 6 bases, and 8 bases lay outside the gene matches. The CDR3 consists of 15 residues. Germline-derived CDR1 and CDR2 are SEHNR and FQNEAQ (reference sequence). The CDR3 DNA sequence: TGTGCCAGCAGACTAACGGGACAGGAAAATGAAAAACTGTTTTTT. This gives the protein CASRLTGQENEKLFF.

This chain uses TRBV27 with TRBJ2-7, with TRBD2 identical over 7 bases. Trimming removed 5 bases from V and 0 bases from J; junction bases left unmatched: 4. This CDR3 contains 14 residues. The germline V gene encodes CDR1 MNHEY and CDR2 SMNVEV (reference sequence). CDR3 amino acids: CASSERGTSYEQYF. CDR3 bases: TGTGCCAGCAGTGAGCGGGGCACCTCCTACGAGCAGTACTTC.

The J gene is TRBJ2-5, the V gene TRBV4-3; weak D call: TRBD2 (6 bases). The length of the CDR3 is 16 residues. The V end was cut by 1 base, the J end by 5 bases, with 17 bases between. Germline V lookup: CDR1 LGHNA, CDR2 YSLEER. CDR3 protein: CASSQALGGAYETQYF. Written as DNA, the CDR3 is TGCGCCAGCAGCCAAGCGCTCGGAGGGGCCTATGAGACCCAGTACTTC.

This clonotype was detected a few times. The chain uses TRBV3-1 and TRBJ1-2, with D possibly matching TRBD1 (5 bases). The CDR3 extends over 14 amino acids. The V gene lost 2 bases and the J gene lost 4 bases, with 11 bases spanning the gap. The germline gives CDR1 LGHDT, CDR2 YNNKEL (reference sequence). CDR3 amino acids: CASSQSGAGYGYTF. The CDR3 DNA reads as TGTGCCAGCAGCCAAAGCGGGGCGGGCTATGGCTACACCTTC. Together with reference TRBV3-1 and TRBJ1-2, the CDR3 gives the full variable domain: DTAVSQTPKYLVTQMGNDKSIKCEQNLGHDTMYWYKQDSKKFLKIMFSYNNKELIINETVPNRFSPKSPDKAHLNLHINSLELGDSAVYFCASSQSGAGYGYTFGSGTRLTVV.

The rearrangement joins TRBV6-5 to TRBJ1-2; D may be TRBD1 (5 bases). Germline V gene data show CDR1 as MNHEY and CDR2 as SVGAGI. This CDR3 comprises 14 residues. The germline V and J ends were trimmed by 5 bases and 3 bases, with 13 bases remaining between them. The CDR3 sequence is CASSDRGTDYGYTF. The CDR3 DNA reads TGTGCCAGCAGTGATCGAGGGACTGACTATGGCTACACCTTC.

This clonotype was detected only a few times. This rearrangement joins TRBV7-9 to TRBJ2-2; D possibly corresponds to TRBD2 (6 bases). This CDR3 contains 15 residues. The V end lost 4 bases, the J end lost 0 bases, and 9 bases lay between the germline ends. Germline CDR1 is SEHNR and CDR2 is FQNEAQ (reference sequence). Here the CDR3 reads CASSSRGANTGELFF. DNA for the CDR3: TGTGCCAGCAGCTCACGCGGGGCGAACACCGGGGAGCTGTTTTTT.

This clonotype was counted only a few times. This chain uses TRBV4-1 with TRBJ2-1, with D possibly TRBD2 on 6 matching bases. V dropped 1 base and J dropped 5 bases, with 9 bases sitting between them. CDR3 size: 14 residues. The germline gives CDR1 MGHRA, CDR2 YSYEKL. Here the CDR3 reads CASSQAGGDNEQFF. The CDR3 DNA reads TGCGCCAGCAGCCAAGCCGGGGGAGACAATGAGCAGTTCTTC.

This chain joins TRBV3-1 and TRBJ2-1; D uncertain. The end of the DNA aligns better with TRBJ2-5, so the J call may be wrong. Germline CDR1 is LGHDT and CDR2 is YNNKEL (reference sequence). The CDR3 sequence is 13 residues long. CDR3 nucleotide sequence: TGTGCCAGCAGCCAAGGACTCCCAATGGGCCAGTACTTC. It codes for CASSQGLPMGQYF.

This clonotype was seen more than once but under ten times. The rearrangement uses TRBV7-8 and TRBJ2-1, with a tentative D call TRBD2 (5 bases). The J call could be wrong; TRBJ2-7 is a better fit for the DNA end. Germline V gives CDR1 SGHVS, CDR2 FQNEAQ. This CDR3 comprises 12 residues. In DNA, the CDR3 is TGTGCCAGCAGCTTACTAGCCCTCGAGCAGTACTTC. Translating gives CASSLLALEQYF.